These T cell receptor beta chains were read from a single sample in a study of cytomegalovirus exposure and HLA in healthy donors. Profiling relied on immunoSEQ multiplex PCR, and the TCRdb table lists in-frame clones only, not all of them. The sample shows 90,000 to 110,000 clones, approximately 76% of them seen only once. The sequencing sample was made of PBMCs. These receptors originate from a man aged 35 to 55 in good health and CMV-seronegative. Both conserved end residues are part of each CDR3. Each record gives: D gene, clone size, J gene, V gene, CDR3 DNA, CDR3 protein. A D gene is named only where the DNA matches it firmly. Clone size is shown for a subset of rows, as once, few, many or a class of expanded clone.

D gene: .; clone size: .; J gene: TRBJ1-2; V gene: TRBV4-3; CDR3 DNA: TGCGCCAGCAGCCAAGATTATCCGGGGACTAACTATGGCTACACCTTC; CDR3 protein: CASSQDYPGTNYGYTF
D gene: TRBD1; clone size: .; J gene: TRBJ1-1; V gene: TRBV4-3; CDR3 DNA: TGCGCCAGCAGCCCCGGACAGGAATACACTGAAGCTTTCTTT; CDR3 protein: CASSPGQEYTEAFF
D gene: .; clone size: .; J gene: TRBJ1-4; V gene: TRBV11-2; CDR3 DNA: TGTGCCAGCAGCCGTGGGGAGGGTGCTAATGAAAAACTGTTTTTT; CDR3 protein: CASSRGEGANEKLFF
D gene: .; clone size: .; J gene: TRBJ2-7; V gene: TRBV25-1; CDR3 DNA: TGTGCCAGCAGTGTAGGGGACGAGCAGTACTTC; CDR3 protein: CASSVGDEQYF
D gene: .; clone size: once; J gene: TRBJ1-1; V gene: TRBV12-5; CDR3 DNA: TGTGCTAGTGGTCTCACTTCGATGGGGGGGAACACTGAAGCTTTCTTT; CDR3 protein: CASGLTSMGGNTEAFF
D gene: .; clone size: .; J gene: TRBJ2-7; V gene: TRBV25-1; CDR3 DNA: TGTGCCAGCAGCCAGGACAGAATCGCCTCCTACGAGCAGTACTTC; CDR3 protein: CASSQDRIASYEQYF
D gene: .; clone size: .; J gene: TRBJ2-6; V gene: TRBV28; CDR3 DNA: TGTGCCAGCAGGGGAGGGGGTCCTAACAACTCTGGGGCCAACGTCCTGACTTTC; CDR3 protein: CASRGGGPNNSGANVLTF
D gene: .; clone size: .; J gene: TRBJ2-7; V gene: TRBV4-1; CDR3 DNA: TGCGCCAGCAGCCAGGAGGGACAGATCGGCGCCTACGAGCAGTACTTC; CDR3 protein: CASSQEGQIGAYEQYF
D gene: .; clone size: .; J gene: TRBJ2-3; V gene: TRBV7-3; CDR3 DNA: TGTGCCAGCAGCTTAGGGGGGGGACACACAGATACGCAGTATTTT; CDR3 protein: CASSLGGGHTDTQYF
D gene: .; clone size: once; J gene: TRBJ1-1; V gene: TRBV29-1; CDR3 DNA: TGCAGCGCCCGAGAGGGAGGGGATCACACTGAAGCTTTCTTT; CDR3 protein: CSAREGGDHTEAFF
D gene: TRBD2; clone size: .; J gene: TRBJ2-2; V gene: TRBV5-6; CDR3 DNA: TGTGCCAGCAGCTCGGGGACTAGCGGGGGTGCCGGGGAGCTGTTTTTT; CDR3 protein: CASSSGTSGGAGELFF
D gene: TRBD1; clone size: once; J gene: TRBJ1-1; V gene: TRBV28; CDR3 DNA: TGTGCCAGCCTAGGGGGCTTGAACACTGAAGCTTTCTTT; CDR3 protein: CASLGGLNTEAFF
D gene: TRBD1; clone size: .; J gene: TRBJ1-1; V gene: TRBV19; CDR3 DNA: TGTGCCAGTAGTGAACAGGGGCGGCGGAACACTGAAGCTTTCTTT; CDR3 protein: CASSEQGRRNTEAFF
D gene: TRBD1; clone size: .; J gene: TRBJ1-5; V gene: TRBV7-2; CDR3 DNA: TGTGCCAGCAGCCCTCCGGACAGGCCGCCCCAGCATTTT; CDR3 protein: CASSPPDRPPQHF
D gene: .; clone size: .; J gene: TRBJ1-6; V gene: TRBV28; CDR3 DNA: TGTGCCAGCAGGGGGGAGGGGCGCGTTTACCCCTATAATTCACCCCTCCACTTT; CDR3 protein: CASRGEGRVYPYNSPLHF
D gene: TRBD2; clone size: few; J gene: TRBJ2-1; V gene: TRBV11-2; CDR3 DNA: TGTGCCAGCAGCTTGGGGACTAGCGGGGGGGCAAGAAACAATGAGCAGTTCTTC; CDR3 protein: CASSLGTSGGARNNEQFF
D gene: .; clone size: .; J gene: TRBJ2-7; V gene: TRBV7-8; CDR3 DNA: TGTGCCAGCAGCTTGGTAGGGGGGGCATCCTACGAGCAGTACTTC; CDR3 protein: CASSLVGGASYEQYF
D gene: TRBD1; clone size: .; J gene: TRBJ2-7; V gene: TRBV5-1; CDR3 DNA: TGCGCCAGCAGCCTGGGACAGGGCAGGTACGAGCAGTACTTC; CDR3 protein: CASSLGQGRYEQYF
D gene: .; clone size: few; J gene: TRBJ2-2; V gene: TRBV14; CDR3 DNA: TGTGCCAGCAGCCAAGATGTAGGGGTTGCCGGGGAGCTGTTTTTT; CDR3 protein: CASSQDVGVAGELFF
D gene: .; clone size: .; J gene: TRBJ2-3; V gene: TRBV7-8; CDR3 DNA: TGTGCCAGCAGCTCCCCACAAGATACGCAGTATTTT; CDR3 protein: CASSSPQDTQYF
D gene: TRBD1; clone size: .; J gene: TRBJ1-1; V gene: TRBV7-6; CDR3 DNA: TGTGCCAGCAGCGTCGACAGGGCGGGGAACACTGAAGCTTTCTTT; CDR3 protein: CASSVDRAGNTEAFF
D gene: .; clone size: .; J gene: TRBJ2-6; V gene: TRBV19; CDR3 DNA: TGTGCCAGTAGTATGGTCCAGGGGCTCAGAGGGGCCAACGTCCTGACTTTC; CDR3 protein: CASSMVQGLRGANVLTF
D gene: .; clone size: few; J gene: TRBJ1-4; V gene: TRBV7-9; CDR3 DNA: TGTGCCAGCAGCTTCCCAGGGAATGAAAAACTGTTTTTT; CDR3 protein: CASSFPGNEKLFF
D gene: TRBD2; clone size: .; J gene: TRBJ2-7; V gene: TRBV6-5; CDR3 DNA: TGTGCCAGCAGCCGCGGGAGGAGTAGCTCCTACGAGCAGTACTTC; CDR3 protein: CASSRGRSSSYEQYF
D gene: .; clone size: .; J gene: TRBJ1-1; V gene: TRBV7-2; CDR3 DNA: TGTGCCAGCAGCTTAGGGCGGGGGCTTGAAGCTTTCTTT; CDR3 protein: CASSLGRGLEAFF
D gene: TRBD1; clone size: .; J gene: TRBJ2-7; V gene: TRBV6-1; CDR3 DNA: TGTGCCAGCAGTGACGACAGGGGGAGTGGACCCTACGAGCAGTACTTC; CDR3 protein: CASSDDRGSGPYEQYF
D gene: .; clone size: .; J gene: TRBJ2-7; V gene: TRBV7-9; CDR3 DNA: TGTGCCAGCAGCTTAGACCCACAGAGGGCCTACGAGCAGTACTTC; CDR3 protein: CASSLDPQRAYEQYF
D gene: .; clone size: .; J gene: TRBJ1-4; V gene: TRBV4-3; CDR3 DNA: TGCGCCAGCAGCCAAGACGGCCGGAGGGGTGAAAAACTGTTTTTT; CDR3 protein: CASSQDGRRGEKLFF
D gene: .; clone size: .; J gene: TRBJ2-2; V gene: TRBV2; CDR3 DNA: TGTGCCAGCAGTGAGTCAGGGAAGTATGAGCTGTTTTTT; CDR3 protein: CASSESGKYELFF
D gene: TRBD2; clone size: few; J gene: TRBJ2-3; V gene: TRBV9; CDR3 DNA: TGTGCCAGCAGCACCCGGACTAGCCGAGATACGCAGTATTTT; CDR3 protein: CASSTRTSRDTQYF
D gene: TRBD2; clone size: .; J gene: TRBJ2-2; V gene: TRBV7-2; CDR3 DNA: TGTGCCAGCAGCTTTCTGGGAGGGTTGAACACCGGGGAGCTGTTTTTT; CDR3 protein: CASSFLGGLNTGELFF
D gene: TRBD1; clone size: .; J gene: TRBJ1-2; V gene: TRBV7-3; CDR3 DNA: TGTGCCAGCAGTCGGACTGGGACAGGAGATGGCTACACCTTC; CDR3 protein: CASSRTGTGDGYTF
D gene: .; clone size: once; J gene: TRBJ2-1; V gene: TRBV7-9; CDR3 DNA: TGTGCCAGCAGCGGAGGCGGCCCAAACCGCTCCTACAATGAGCAGTTCTTC; CDR3 protein: CASSGGGPNRSYNEQFF
D gene: .; clone size: once; J gene: TRBJ2-2; V gene: TRBV1; CDR3 DNA: TGCACCAGCAGCCAAACCGGACGGGGGGACACCGGGGAGCTGTTTTTT; CDR3 protein: CTSSQTGRGDTGELFF
D gene: .; clone size: .; J gene: TRBJ2-7; V gene: TRBV5-3; CDR3 DNA: TGTGCCAGAAGCTTGGAGCAGGGTCCCTACGAGCAGTACTTC; CDR3 protein: CARSLEQGPYEQYF
D gene: .; clone size: .; J gene: TRBJ1-1; V gene: TRBV5-1; CDR3 DNA: TGCGCCAGCAGCTTGGACAGGGTGGCTGAAGCTTTCTTT; CDR3 protein: CASSLDRVAEAFF
D gene: TRBD2; clone size: .; J gene: TRBJ2-7; V gene: TRBV28; CDR3 DNA: TGTGCCAGCATTCTAAGCGGGGGGTACGAGCAGTACTTC; CDR3 protein: CASILSGGYEQYF
D gene: .; clone size: .; J gene: TRBJ1-5; V gene: TRBV5-1; CDR3 DNA: TGCGCCAGCAGCTTGTCCCAGGGTGGACAGCCCCAGCATTTT; CDR3 protein: CASSLSQGGQPQHF
D gene: TRBD1; clone size: .; J gene: TRBJ2-2; V gene: TRBV28; CDR3 DNA: TGTGCCAGCAGTCCTTGGACAGGGAACACCGGGGAGCTGTTTTTT; CDR3 protein: CASSPWTGNTGELFF
D gene: TRBD1; clone size: .; J gene: TRBJ1-2; V gene: TRBV5-6; CDR3 DNA: TGTGCCAGCAGCCTGGACAGGGGGAACTATGGCTACACCTTC; CDR3 protein: CASSLDRGNYGYTF
D gene: .; clone size: few; J gene: TRBJ2-4; V gene: TRBV7-9; CDR3 DNA: TGTGCCAGCAGCCGAGGGAGCGGGCGGAACATTCAGTACTTC; CDR3 protein: CASSRGSGRNIQYF
D gene: TRBD2; clone size: many; J gene: TRBJ2-7; V gene: TRBV5-4; CDR3 DNA: TGTGCCAGCAGCCGGGGAACGACTAGCGGGGTTGACGAGCAGTACTTC; CDR3 protein: CASSRGTTSGVDEQYF
D gene: TRBD1; clone size: .; J gene: TRBJ2-7; V gene: TRBV2; CDR3 DNA: TGTGCCAGCAATATACTTCAGGACAGGGAATCATACTTC; CDR3 protein: CASNILQDRESYF
D gene: .; clone size: .; J gene: TRBJ2-7; V gene: TRBV6-1; CDR3 DNA: TGTGCCAGCGCCAGGGTCGAGCAGTACTTC; CDR3 protein: CASARVEQYF